This T cell receptor beta chain came from a study of T cell responses to AZD1222 COVID-19 vaccine. As concerns this clone: A junction end diverges from the germline sequence, so it may reflect a read error.

Data came from immunoSEQ multiplex PCR; TCRdb stores just in-frame clones and leaves some out. The sample contains 150,000 to 200,000 clones, around 95% of which appear only once. This CDR3 has 11 amino acids. Germline-derived CDR1 and CDR2 are SGHAT and FQNNGV. Sequenced material: peripheral blood, taken on day 0 of AZD1222 vaccination. The rearrangement links TRBV11-2 to TRBJ1-1, with D possibly matching TRBD1 (5 bases). The sequence derives from an adult in good health. The CDR3 protein is CASSPRDHGVF. The CDR3, as DNA: TGTGCCAGCAGCCCGCGGGACCACGGGGTCTTT.